Listed below are T cell receptor beta chains from one sample, sequenced in a study of shared clonotypes between healthy human individuals. TCRdb's copy holds only in-frame clones and misses some; the assay was immunoSEQ multiplex PCR. This table holds a few million clones, 90% to 95% found once. Sequencing used naive CD4+ T cells from PBMCs. The origin of the receptors is a man between 18 and 35 years old in good health. Some clones in this sample may be carry-over from other donors' samples. Both conserved end residues are part of each CDR3. The order of the fields is D gene, J gene, CDR3 length, V gene, CDR3 protein. D genes are given only for firm matches.

>-|TRBJ2-7|14|TRBV28
CASSLISTAYEQYF
>-|TRBJ1-1|14|TRBV10-1
CASSVSPRGTEAFF
>TRBD2|TRBJ2-1|18|TRBV28
CASRGQGLAGGSYNEQFF
>-|TRBJ2-4|18|TRBV10-1
CASSGRRGRFGAKNIQYF
>-|TRBJ1-3|16|TRBV4-1
CASSHLTGSGGNTIYF
>TRBD1|TRBJ2-7|15|TRBV27
CATKPTGGSSYEQYF
>-|TRBJ2-1|14|TRBV4-2
CASSQGDFYNEQFF
>-|TRBJ1-1|15|TRBV30
CAWKVISMISTEAFF
>-|TRBJ2-3|15|TRBV28
CASSPWGETTDTQYF
>TRBD1|TRBJ1-5|15|TRBV6-5
CASSGRGPGNQPQHF
>TRBD2|TRBJ2-1|15|TRBV4-2
CASSLPGGTYNEQFF
>-|TRBJ2-7|16|TRBV5-1
CASSLSRQVYSYEQYF
>-|TRBJ1-2|14|TRBV18
CASSQGGRYYGYTF
>-|TRBJ2-7|16|TRBV7-2
CASSRTDGRLWGEQYF
>-|TRBJ1-1|15|TRBV7-9
CASSPIWRGTTEAFF
>-|TRBJ1-3|16|TRBV9
CASSPLTGSSGNTIYF
>-|TRBJ1-3|12|TRBV18
CASSPPGNTIYF
>-|TRBJ1-4|14|TRBV4-1
CASSQANSNEKLFF
>-|TRBJ2-5|13|TRBV7-9
CASSLPPQETQYF
>TRBD1|TRBJ2-4|14|TRBV9
CASSVGPGGNIQYF
>-|TRBJ1-1|14|TRBV28
CASSLKAHPRGAFF
>-|TRBJ1-3|14|TRBV7-2
CASSLRGDRNTIYF
>-|TRBJ2-5|14|TRBV28
CASSLGGVRETQYF
>TRBD2|TRBJ2-7|15|TRBV30
CAWSPPGLGSYEQYF
>TRBD1|TRBJ2-5|17|TRBV28
CASSDRDSPIQQETQYF
>-|TRBJ2-2|15|TRBV11-2
CASSLLQGPTGELFF
>-|TRBJ1-2|13|TRBV28
CASTTLGAGGYTF
>-|TRBJ2-7|14|TRBV28
CASTEPLRGYEQYF
>-|TRBJ1-5|16|TRBV28
CASNPTRSRVNQPQHF
>TRBD1|TRBJ2-7|14|TRBV5-1
CASSSMTGPYEQYF
>-|TRBJ2-7|13|TRBV6-5
CASSSSSTYEQYF
>-|TRBJ1-3|15|TRBV6-1
CASSERGVGGNTIYF
>TRBD1|TRBJ2-5|15|TRBV10-1
CASSPGQGKGETQYF
>TRBD2|TRBJ2-7|16|TRBV5-1
CASSSRPSGSSYEQYF
>-|TRBJ1-5|15|TRBV29-1
CSAAAGPDSNQPQHF
>-|TRBJ2-1|14|TRBV30
CAWSGTAERNEQFF
>TRBD2|TRBJ2-3|17|TRBV12-5
CASGLTIAGGSADTQYF
>-|TRBJ1-2|12|TRBV29-1
CSGAGAGYGYTF
>TRBD2|TRBJ2-7|15|TRBV11-2
CASSYVAGAGYEQYF
>TRBD1|TRBJ2-7|12|TRBV7-2
CASSKQGPEQYF
>-|TRBJ2-5|14|TRBV10-3
CAISESVKQETQYF
>-|TRBJ2-5|14|TRBV4-1
CASSRLRGDETQYF
>TRBD2|TRBJ2-3|20|TRBV27
CASSPRLAGEAVLSTDTQYF
>TRBD1|TRBJ1-4|14|TRBV6-1
CATRTGAPDEKLFF
>-|TRBJ2-7|15|TRBV27
CASSLSAGNNYEQYF
>-|TRBJ2-5|14|TRBV21-1
CASRLADGEETQYF
>-|TRBJ2-7|13|TRBV28
CASKRDTSYEQYF
>-|TRBJ2-1|15|TRBV28
CASRLVGSSYNEQFF
>-|TRBJ2-7|13|TRBV4-2
CASSQDFVLEQYF
>TRBD1|TRBJ1-5|16|TRBV19
CASSIDGTVKNQPQHF
>-|TRBJ2-1|14|TRBV28
CASSGPSGHNEQFF
>TRBD2|TRBJ2-5|15|TRBV7-2
CASSLAGSGGETQYF